These 29 T cell receptor beta chains share one sample of origin, sequenced in a study of blood T cells in healthy people across ages. For the second PCR, which ran for about 7 to 11 cycles, a sample-barcoded 5' primer and a J-beta primer mix were used. TCRdb redid the calling of the 5' RACE reads with MiXCR, one entry per CDR3 protein. The sample includes fewer than 1,200,000 distinct CDR3 sequences, 25% seen only once; the top ten take approximately 0.71%. These same records also appear under a second study, on T cells of mothers and their children.

Specimen: blood. These receptors all come from a girl aged 2-10 years in good health.

This clonotype was detected a few times. The rearrangement links TRBV7-3 to TRBJ2-1, with unresolved D. The germline gives CDR1 SGHTA, CDR2 FQGTGA. There are 15 residues in the CDR3. V was pared by 5 bases and J by 2 bases, with 13 bases between. CDR3 in DNA: TGTGCCAGCAGCCCCAATCCTGGGACCTACAATGAGCAGTTCTTC. Amino acid sequence: CASSPNPGTYNEQFF.

The chain combines TRBV5-1 with TRBJ2-7, with 9 bases identical to TRBD1. Germline-derived CDR1 and CDR2 are SGHRS and YFSETQ. This CDR3 region has 16 residues. V shed 4 bases and J 2 bases; nucleotides not matched to a gene: 10. As DNA, the CDR3 is TGCGCCAGCAGCCAAGGGGATGGGACAGGGACCTACGAGCAGTACTTC. Its translation: CASSQGDGTGTYEQYF.

J is TRBJ2-7 and V is TRBV9, with D tentatively TRBD1 or TRBD2 (7 bases each). Germline CDR1 reads SGDLS; CDR2 reads YYNGEE. The CDR3 length is 15 residues. V was shortened by 4 bases and J by 7 bases, with 21 bases between the two germline ends. For the CDR3, the DNA is TGTGCCAGCAGCTCTCGGGAGGTAGGGGGCAGGGAGCAGTACTTC. It yields the protein CASSSREVGGREQYF. Filled out from reference TRBV9 and TRBJ2-7, the complete variable domain reads DSGVTQTPKHLITATGQRVTLRCSPRSGDLSVYWYQQSLDQGLQFLIQYYNGEERAKGNILERFSAQQFPDLHSELNLSSLELGDSALYFCASSSREVGGREQYFGPGTRLTVT.

The genes are TRBV6-2 or TRBV6-3 and TRBJ1-5; D is undetermined. V was shortened by 11 bases and J by 5 bases, with 16 bases between the two germline ends. In germline, CDR1 is MNHEY, CDR2 SVGEGT. The CDR3 is 13 residues long. The CDR3 reads CACQPGQDQPQHF. In nucleotides, the CDR3 is TGTGCCTGCCAGCCCGGGCAGGATCAGCCCCAGCATTTT.

This clonotype occurred a few times. V gene TRBV7-8 combines with J gene TRBJ1-4; tentative D call: TRBD1 (5 bases). CDR1 is SGHVS and CDR2 is FQNEAQ in the germline V gene. V was pared by 5 bases and J by 3 bases, with 16 bases between. There are 16 residues in the CDR3. CDR3 amino acids: CASSRYDGTANEKLFF. The CDR3 DNA sequence: TGTGCCAGCAGCCGATACGACGGGACGGCTAATGAAAAACTGTTTTTT.

This clonotype was counted a few times. V and J are TRBV29-1 and TRBJ2-7; 9 nucleotides align to TRBD1. The junction had 6 bases not matched to a gene; V was cut back by 5 bases and J by 4 bases. This CDR3 region has 13 residues. Per germline, CDR1 SQVTM and CDR2 ANQGSEA. CDR3 bases: TGCAGCGTTTTCGGACAGGGGAGTTACGAGCAGTACTTC. Translated, it gives CSVFGQGSYEQYF.

J is TRBJ1-5 and V is TRBV7-2, with a tentative D call TRBD1 (6 bases). Germline V lookup: CDR1 SGHTA, CDR2 FQGNSA. The CDR3 runs to 16 residues. V dropped 1 base and J dropped 2 bases, with 12 bases sitting between them. The DNA of the CDR3 is TGTGCCAGCAGCTTAGAGGGGGTTGGCGGCAATCAGCCCCAGCATTTT. Translation: CASSLEGVGGNQPQHF.

The CDR3 spells CASSQDSGGGGEKLFF. CDR3 sequence (DNA): TGCGCCAGCAGCCAAGATTCAGGGGGAGGTGGCGAAAAACTGTTTTTT. V is TRBV4-3 and J is TRBJ1-4; TRBD1 matches 7 bases. Germline CDR1 LGHNA, CDR2 YSLEER. This CDR3 comprises 16 residues. The trim removed 0 bases at V and 8 bases at J, leaving 9 bases unmatched.

As to this clonotype: One end of the junction varies from germline; a read error may be responsible. The chain employs TRBV5-1 and TRBJ2-6; D may be TRBD1 or TRBD2 (8 bases each). The CDR3 totals 17 residues. CDR1 is SGHRS, CDR2 YFSETQ, per germline. This CDR3 reads CASSQASGGQGANVLTF. Here the CDR3 DNA reads TGCGCCAGCAGCCAAGCCTCGGGGGGGCAGGGGGCCAACGTCCTGACCTTC. The whole variable domain, filled in from reference TRBV5-1 and TRBJ2-6, reads KAGVTQTPRYLIKTRGQQVTLSCSPISGHRSVSWYQQTPGQGLQFLFEYFSETQRNKGNFPGRFSGRQFSNSRSEMNVSTLELGDSALYLCASSQASGGQGANVLTFGAGSRLTVL.

This clonotype showed up just a few times. This sequence joins TRBV15 and TRBJ2-5, with 7 bases matching TRBD1. The CDR3 loop spans 17 amino acids. CDR1 and CDR2 from the germline V gene are LNHNV and YYDKDF (reference sequence). The junction had 9 bases not matched to a gene; V was cut back by 0 bases and J by 2 bases. CDR3 loop: CATSRDRGQVGQETQYF. CDR3 bases: TGTGCCACCAGCAGAGATAGAGGACAGGTTGGGCAAGAGACCCAGTACTTC.

The table lists this clonotype with a few counts. This sequence joins TRBV18 and TRBJ1-2; tentatively, D is TRBD1 (5 bases). The CDR3 consists of 16 residues. Trimming removed 3 bases from V and 8 bases from J, with 22 bases in between. The germline V gene encodes CDR1 KGHSH and CDR2 LQKENI. CDR3 loop: CASSPSSDPGSRGYTF. DNA of the CDR3: TGTGCCAGCTCACCTTCCTCGGACCCAGGGTCCCGCGGCTACACCTTC. Complete variable domain (other parts from reference TRBV18 and TRBJ1-2): NAGVMQNPRHLVRRRGQEARLRCSPMKGHSHVYWYRQLPEEGLKFMVYLQKENIIDESGMPKERFSAEFPKEGPSILRIQQVVRGDSAAYFCASSPSSDPGSRGYTFGSGTRLTVV.

The chain carries TRBV7-9 and TRBJ2-7; 7 nucleotides agree with TRBD1. This CDR3 comprises 12 residues. Germline loops: CDR1 SEHNR, CDR2 FQNEAQ (reference sequence). Trimming took 5 bases from V and 6 from J; bases not matched to a gene: 4. CDR3 loop: CASSLGQAEQYF. CDR3 nucleotides: TGTGCCAGCAGCCTCGGACAGGCCGAGCAGTACTTC. Complete variable domain (other parts from reference TRBV7-9 and TRBJ2-7): DTGVSQNPRHKITKRGQNVTFRCDPISEHNRLYWYRQTLGQGPEFLTYFQNEAQLEKSRLLSDRFSAERPKGSFSTLEIQRTEQGDSAMYLCASSLGQAEQYFGPGTRLTVT.

This chain links TRBV5-6 with TRBJ2-5; D gene uncertain. V gave up 1 base and J gave up 4 bases, with 17 bases separating them. This CDR3 has 16 amino acids. Looked up from germline, CDR1 is SGHDT and CDR2 is YYEEEE. The CDR3 nucleotides are TGTGCCAGCAGCTTGACGTTGGGTAGGGCAAGAGAGACCCAGTACTTC. This sequence encodes CASSLTLGRARETQYF.

The CDR3 DNA reads TGTGCCAGCAGCTTAATGGCGGGAGGGCCTGAAAACAATGAGCAGTTCTTC. Protein sequence: CASSLMAGGPENNEQFF. The chain carries TRBV7-3 and TRBJ2-5; 9 bases map to TRBD2. The end of the DNA is better explained by TRBJ2-1, so the J call may be wrong. The CDR3 consists of 17 residues. Germline values: CDR1 SGHTA, CDR2 FQGTGA.

The rearrangement joins TRBV20-1 to TRBJ2-1, with TRBD2 identical over 9 bases. Germline-derived CDR1 and CDR2 are DFQATT and SNEGSKA (reference sequence). There are 14 residues in the CDR3. V lost 3 bases and J lost 13; bases outside the gene matches: 13. CDR3 amino acids: CSASYLAGTETQFF. CDR3 DNA sequence: TGCAGTGCTAGTTACCTAGCGGGAACCGAGACCCAGTTCTTC.

This clonotype was detected only a few times. The V call is TRBV12-3 or TRBV12-4, the J call TRBJ2-7; 8 bases fit TRBD2. This CDR3 is built from 16 residues. V lost 3 bases, J lost 2 bases, and 9 bases stayed unmatched. CDR3 sequence (DNA): TGTGCCAGCAGTTTCCAAGCGGGGGACTCCACCTACGAGCAGTACTTC. Its protein is CASSFQAGDSTYEQYF.

The V and J genes are TRBV4-3 and TRBJ2-7; D gene ambiguous. The CDR3 length is 13 residues. Germline loops: CDR1 LGHNA, CDR2 YSLEER. Trimming took 0 bases from V and 5 from J, leaving 8 bases between them. CDR3 sequence (DNA): TGCGCCAGCAGCCAAGAGATGCGCCACGAGCAGTACTTC. It codes for CASSQEMRHEQYF.

The rearrangement uses TRBV20-1 and TRBJ2-5; no clear D gene. V lost 1 base, J lost 2 bases, and 8 bases lay in between. The CDR3 has 13 amino acids. Per the germline V gene, CDR1 is DFQATT and CDR2 is SNEGSKA (reference sequence). CDR3: CSARVVNQETQYF. For the CDR3, the DNA is TGCAGTGCTAGAGTGGTAAATCAAGAGACCCAGTACTTC.

This clonotype was picked up a small number of times. V and J are TRBV29-1 and TRBJ1-4, with 8 bases aligning to TRBD1. CDR3 length equals 12 residues. Germline loops: CDR1 SQVTM, CDR2 ANQGSEA. V was clipped by 3 bases and J by 8 bases; unmatched bases: 2. For the CDR3, the DNA is TGCAGCGTTGAGACAGGGGCGGAAAAACTGTTTTTT. Translation gives CSVETGAEKLFF.

The chain links TRBV5-1 to TRBJ1-1; D call uncertain. Per germline, CDR1 SGHRS and CDR2 YFSETQ. V was shortened by 6 bases and J by 0 bases, with 9 bases between the two germline ends. The CDR3 has 13 residues. CDR3 sequence (DNA): TGCGCCAGCAAGACGGATATGAACACTGAAGCTTTCTTT. Its protein is CASKTDMNTEAFF.

The chain is built from TRBV19 and TRBJ2-5, with no clear D. Germline V gene sequence: CDR1 LNHDA, CDR2 SQIVND (reference sequence). This CDR3 comprises 15 residues. Deletions cut 8 bases from V and 4 bases from J, with 20 bases between. CDR3 loop: CASFRSSLSGETQYF. DNA for the CDR3: TGTGCCAGTTTTCGAAGTAGCTTGTCGGGAGAGACCCAGTACTTC.

This clonotype was seen a few times. The chain is built from TRBV7-2 and TRBJ2-7, with D uncertain. The ends were cut back, 5 bases at V and 0 bases at J, with 14 bases in the middle. Per the germline V gene, CDR1 is SGHTA and CDR2 is FQGNSA. This CDR3 comprises 15 residues. CDR3 coding DNA: TGTGCCAGCAGCCCCCGACTGGGCCTCTCCTACGAGCAGTACTTC. It yields the protein CASSPRLGLSYEQYF.

CDR3 sequence: CSAAGGNGYEQYF. CDR3 sequence (DNA): TGCAGTGCTGCAGGGGGCAATGGGTACGAGCAGTACTTC. The chain is built from TRBV20-1 and TRBJ2-7, with TRBD1 matching over 8 bases. With 5 bases clipped from V and 4 bases from J, the junction kept 7 bases outside the gene matches. Looked up from germline, CDR1 is DFQATT and CDR2 is SNEGSKA (reference sequence). This CDR3 is 13 amino acids long.

This clonotype was counted between two and nine times. The CDR3 nucleotides are TGTGCCACCTCACTCAGGGGGTTCTATGGCTACACCTTC. Its protein product is CATSLRGFYGYTF. V is TRBV25-1 and J is TRBJ1-2; 7 nucleotides line up with TRBD1. V lost 10 bases and J lost 4; bases outside the gene matches: 9. Germline values: CDR1 MGHDK, CDR2 SYGVNS. The CDR3 extends over 13 amino acids.

The V and J genes are TRBV7-8 and TRBJ1-1; possibly TRBD1 for D (5 bases). V lost 6 bases to trimming and J lost 4 bases, with 15 bases between them. This CDR3 comprises 14 residues. Germline V lookup: CDR1 SGHVS, CDR2 FQNEAQ. The CDR3 loop is CASSTTGEGTEAFF. CDR3 sequence (DNA): TGTGCCAGCAGTACAACAGGAGAGGGCACTGAAGCTTTCTTT.

The CDR3, as DNA: TGTGCCAGCAGCGGTGGACAGGGCGGGGAGCAGTACTTC. This gives the protein CASSGGQGGEQYF. The genes are TRBV7-3 and TRBJ2-7; 8 nucleotides match TRBD1. The ends lost 5 bases at V and 7 bases at J; junction bases unmatched: 7. Germline V lookup: CDR1 SGHTA, CDR2 FQGTGA. The CDR3 contains 13 residues.

The genes are TRBV21-1 and TRBJ2-5. TRBV21-1 is deemed a pseudogene. The CDR3 covers 15 residues. CDR3 in amino acids: CASSRGPMVRETQYF. In DNA, the CDR3 is TGTGCCAGCAGCAGAGGGCCTATGGTTCGGGAGACCCAGTACTTC.

This clonotype was picked up a small number of times. V gene TRBV4-3 combines with J gene TRBJ2-6, with TRBD1 matching over 8 bases. Germline assignment: CDR1 LGHNA and CDR2 YSLEER. The CDR3 length is 16 residues. With 4 bases clipped from V and 6 bases from J, the junction kept 8 bases outside the gene matches. CDR3 DNA sequence: TGCGCCAGCAGCCTAGCCAGGGGGCTTGAGGCCAACGTCCTGACTTTC. Residues: CASSLARGLEANVLTF.

The chain links TRBV29-1 to TRBJ1-1, with D hard to call. Trimming cost V 3 bases and J 1 base, with 9 bases left between them. CDR1 is SQVTM and CDR2 is ANQGSEA in the germline V gene. This CDR3 region has 13 residues. The CDR3 protein is CSVEFGENTEAFF. CDR3 sequence (DNA): TGCAGCGTTGAGTTCGGGGAGAACACTGAAGCTTTCTTT.